The sample holds a few counts of the clone carrying this TCR beta chain. The sample belongs to a study of blood T cell repertoires in COVID-19. Overall study: Whether acute or convalescent, the COVID-19 samples came from the United States, Italy and Spain. Nucleic acid was either cDNA or gDNA, and it came from T cells, B-cell-depleted T cells, or PBMCs.

Authors' data handling: By means of reference gene primer amplification, nucleated cell counts were estimated. Using immunoSEQ multiplex PCR, the repertoire was profiled, and TCRdb retains in-frame clones only, with some absent. V and J calls and clone size are given by that table; D and trimming were obtained from the DNA. The sample consists of more than 300,000 clones, over 75% of them appearing once. CDR3 length: 16 residues. Per the germline V gene, CDR1 is MGHRA and CDR2 is YSYEKL. Trimming cost V 5 bases and J 5 bases, with 22 bases left between them. Seattle patients were enrolled while actively infected and followed longitudinally.

This TCR came from a woman in her twenties or thirties with COVID-19, enrolled during active disease. The rearrangement uses TRBV4-1 and TRBJ2-7; D may correspond to TRBD1 or TRBD2 (5 bases each). The sequenced sample was peripheral blood. The CDR3 protein is CASSEGGSGPYHEQYF. The CDR3 DNA reads TGCGCCAGCAGCGAAGGAGGATCAGGGCCCTACCACGAGCAGTACTTC.